This TCR beta chain was observed in a study of blood T cells in healthy people across ages. In its sample, this clonotype was seen many times. Its target is unknown. Study-level findings and limits: Comparison with aged donors showed that long-lived donors had more naive CD4+ cells and higher diversity.

Isolation of PBMCs gave at least 6.5 million cells per sample. PCR was performed a second time for about 7 to 11 cycles using a sample-barcoded 5' primer and a J-beta primer mix. TCRdb processed the 5' RACE reads anew with MiXCR; each CDR3 protein has one entry. The data show about 780,000 distinct CDR3 sequences, about half seen once. The source material was blood. This TCR was recovered from a man older than 75 in good health.

The CDR3 sequence is CASSSETSGTYTDTQYF. DNA of the CDR3: TGTGCCAGCAGTTCTGAGACTAGCGGCACTTACACAGATACGCAGTATTTT. This chain connects TRBV28 to TRBJ2-3, with 9 bases matching TRBD2. V dropped 4 bases and J dropped 2; count of bases not matched to a gene: 10. The CDR3 sequence is 17 residues long. Germline CDR1 and CDR2: MDHEN and SYDVKM.